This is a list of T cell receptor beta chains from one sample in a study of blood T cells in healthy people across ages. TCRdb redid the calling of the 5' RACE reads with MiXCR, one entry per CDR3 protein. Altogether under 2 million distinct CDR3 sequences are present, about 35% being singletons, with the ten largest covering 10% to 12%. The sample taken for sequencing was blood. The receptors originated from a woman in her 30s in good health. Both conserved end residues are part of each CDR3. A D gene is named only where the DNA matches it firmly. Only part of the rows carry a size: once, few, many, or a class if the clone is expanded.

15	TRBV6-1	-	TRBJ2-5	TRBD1	CASSGTVDLKETQYF	TGTGCCAGCTCCGGGACAGTGGACTTGAAAGAGACCCAGTACTTC
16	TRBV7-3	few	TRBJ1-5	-	CASSPKRGASFQPQHF	TGTGCCAGCAGCCCGAAACGTGGGGCGTCGTTCCAGCCCCAGCATTTT
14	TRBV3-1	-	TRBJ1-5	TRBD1	CASSQGGQNQPQHF	TGTGCCAGCAGCCAAGGGGGACAGAATCAGCCCCAGCATTTT
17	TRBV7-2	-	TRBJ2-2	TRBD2	CASSLNRLAGVTGELFF	TGTGCCAGCAGCTTAAATCGACTAGCGGGAGTCACCGGGGAGCTGTTTTTT
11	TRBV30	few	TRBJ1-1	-	CAWGAGTEAFF	TGTGCCTGGGGGGCTGGCACTGAAGCTTTCTTT
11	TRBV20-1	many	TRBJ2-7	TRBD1	CSATGDYEQYF	TGCAGCGCTACAGGGGACTACGAGCAGTACTTC
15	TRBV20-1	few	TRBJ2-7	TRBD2	CSAREGGRVRDEQYF	TGCAGTGCTAGAGAGGGAGGGAGGGTTAGAGACGAGCAGTACTTC
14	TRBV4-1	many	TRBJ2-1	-	CAAPGAGVHNEQFF	TGCGCCGCCCCAGGGGCGGGGGTCCACAATGAGCAGTTCTTC
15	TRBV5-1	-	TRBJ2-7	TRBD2	CASSSRTSGLFEQYF	TGCGCCAGCAGTTCCCGGACTAGCGGTCTATTTGAGCAGTACTTC
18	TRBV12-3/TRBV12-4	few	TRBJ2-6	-	CASSPQRGFGSGANVLTF	TGTGCCAGCAGTCCCCAAAGGGGGTTCGGCTCTGGGGCCAACGTCCTGACTTTC
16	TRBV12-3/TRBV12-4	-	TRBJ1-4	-	CASSPMRSRSNEKLFF	TGTGCCAGCAGCCCGATGCGCTCCCGGTCTAATGAAAAACTGTTTTTT
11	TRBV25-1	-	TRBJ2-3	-	CASSVGGFGYF	TGTGCCAGCAGTGTAGGTGGTTTTGGGTATTTT
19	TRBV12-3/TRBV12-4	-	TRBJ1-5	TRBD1	CTSSSLGQGPESSNQPQHF	TGTACCAGCAGTTCCCTGGGACAGGGGCCCGAAAGTAGCAATCAGCCCCAGCATTTT
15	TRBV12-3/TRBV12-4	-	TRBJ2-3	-	CAGSSRQGVTDTQYF	TGTGCCGGCAGCTCGAGGCAGGGAGTCACAGATACGCAGTATTTT
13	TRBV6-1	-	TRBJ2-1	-	CASNRGSYSEQFF	TGTGCCAGCAATAGGGGCTCCTACAGTGAGCAGTTCTTC
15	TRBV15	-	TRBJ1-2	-	CATSMQLLANYGYTF	TGTGCCACCAGCATGCAGTTGTTAGCTAACTATGGCTACACCTTC
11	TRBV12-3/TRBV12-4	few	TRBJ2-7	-	CASSFMAEQYF	TGTGCCAGCAGTTTTATGGCCGAGCAGTACTTC
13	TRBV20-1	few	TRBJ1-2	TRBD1	CSASETGGRGYTF	TGCAGTGCTAGTGAGACAGGGGGGCGCGGCTACACCTTC
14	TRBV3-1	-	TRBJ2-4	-	CASSQRLAKNIQYF	TGTGCCAGCAGCCAGCGACTAGCCAAAAACATTCAGTACTTC
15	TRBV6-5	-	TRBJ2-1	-	CASKSRGLSYNEQFF	TGTGCCAGCAAGTCCCGGGGGCTCTCCTACAATGAGCAGTTCTTC
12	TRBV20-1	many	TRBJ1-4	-	CSAASDNEKLFF	TGCAGTGCAGCGAGTGATAATGAAAAACTGTTTTTT
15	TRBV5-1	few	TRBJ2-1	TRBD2	CASTGGLAFYNEQFF	TGCGCCAGCACCGGAGGACTAGCGTTCTACAATGAGCAGTTCTTC
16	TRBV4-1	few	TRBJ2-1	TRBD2	CASSQPGLAGGNEQFF	TGCGCCAGCAGCCAACCGGGACTAGCGGGAGGCAATGAGCAGTTCTTC
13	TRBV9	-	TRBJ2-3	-	CASSARGGDTQYF	TGTGCCAGCAGCGCCCGTGGGGGGGATACGCAGTATTTT
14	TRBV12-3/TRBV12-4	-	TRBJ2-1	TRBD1	CASSTGTGTNEQFF	TGTGCCAGCAGTACCGGGACAGGGACCAATGAGCAGTTCTTC
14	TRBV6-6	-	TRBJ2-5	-	CASSSRQATSTQYF	TGTGCCAGCAGTTCTCGACAGGCAACTTCGACCCAGTACTTC
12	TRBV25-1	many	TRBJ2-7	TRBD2	CASSDSGHEQYF	TGTGCCAGCAGTGATAGCGGGCACGAGCAGTACTTC
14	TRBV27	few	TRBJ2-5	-	CASSSTPRRETQYF	TGTGCCAGCAGCTCGACCCCACGGCGGGAGACCCAGTACTTC
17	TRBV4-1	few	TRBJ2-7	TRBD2	CASSQVKSLAGSYEQYF	TGCGCCAGCAGCCAAGTTAAGTCCCTAGCGGGGTCCTACGAGCAGTACTTC
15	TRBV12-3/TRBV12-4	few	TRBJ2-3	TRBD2	CASSLRAGASDTQYF	TGTGCCAGCAGTCTCCGAGCGGGAGCATCAGATACGCAGTATTTT
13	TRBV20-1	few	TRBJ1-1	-	CSALRPLNTEAFF	TGCAGTGCTCTAAGACCGTTGAACACTGAAGCTTTCTTT
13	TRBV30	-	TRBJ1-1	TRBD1	CAWTGQTNTEAFF	TGTGCCTGGACGGGACAGACGAACACTGAAGCTTTCTTT
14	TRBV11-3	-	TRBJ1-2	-	CASTLVSVPVGYTF	TGTGCCAGCACCTTAGTCTCCGTCCCGGTCGGCTACACCTTC
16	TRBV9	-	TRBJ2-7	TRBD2	CASSVDSTSGSYEQYF	TGTGCCAGCAGCGTAGATTCTACTAGCGGGAGCTACGAGCAGTACTTC
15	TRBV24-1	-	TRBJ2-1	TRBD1	CATSGTGGYLNEQFF	TGTGCCACCAGTGGAACAGGGGGCTACTTGAATGAGCAGTTCTTC
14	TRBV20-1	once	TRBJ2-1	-	CSARDLLNYNEQFF	TGCAGTGCTAGAGATCTACTCAACTACAATGAGCAGTTCTTC
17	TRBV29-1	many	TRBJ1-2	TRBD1	CSVGDRETQRKNYGYTF	TGCAGCGTTGGCGACAGGGAGACCCAGAGAAAGAACTATGGCTACACCTTC